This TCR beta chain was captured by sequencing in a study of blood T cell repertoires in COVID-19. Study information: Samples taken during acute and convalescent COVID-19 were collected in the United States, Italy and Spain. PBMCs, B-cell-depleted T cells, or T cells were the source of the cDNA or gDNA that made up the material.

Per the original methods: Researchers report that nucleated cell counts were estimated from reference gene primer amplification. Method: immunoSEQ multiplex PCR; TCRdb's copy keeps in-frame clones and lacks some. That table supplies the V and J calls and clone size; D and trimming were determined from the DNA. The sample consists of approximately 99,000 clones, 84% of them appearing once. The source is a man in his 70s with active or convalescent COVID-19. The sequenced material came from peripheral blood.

The CDR3 is CASSQGAVVYGYTF. For the CDR3, the DNA is TGTGCCAGCAGTCAGGGGGCGGTGGTCTATGGCTACACCTTC. This sequence joins TRBV28 and TRBJ1-2, with TRBD1 matching 8 bases. This CDR3 spans 14 amino acids. CDR1 MDHEN and CDR2 SYDVKM come from the germline V gene. Germline trimming cut 5 bases from V and 4 bases from J; bases unmatched to any gene: 6.